This T cell receptor (beta chain) was sequenced for a study of response to subunit inactivated influenza vaccine. V lost 2 bases and J 8 bases, leaving 16 bases between the germline ends. CDR3 length equals 15 residues. Germline assignment: CDR1 MNHEY and CDR2 SVGEGT. Study outcomes and limitations: New T cells are recruited in small numbers by each seasonal influenza vaccination, according to the authors' suggestion.

TCRdb recomputed calls from the RT-PCR reads with MiXCR, one row per CDR3 protein. The sample contains about half a million distinct CDR3 sequences, about 25% of which appear only once. For this clonotype: Antigen: not known.

This material consisted of CD4+ T cells sorted from PBMCs, taken about 5 days after vaccination. The chain employs TRBV6-2 or TRBV6-3 and TRBJ2-1; D unclear. This clonotype originated in a man in his fifties who received an inactivated influenza vaccine. Here the CDR3 reads CASSYLGTGRDEQFF. In nucleotides, the CDR3 is TGTGCCAGCAGTTACCTCGGAACCGGTAGGGATGAGCAGTTCTTC.